Sequencing of this TCR beta chain was carried out in a study of OX40 agonist ivuxolimab in advanced cancers. Clones were sequenced by immunoSEQ multiplex PCR, and TCRdb holds only the in-frame ones, with some missing. Of approximately 13,000 clones in the sample, under 80% are singletons; the top ten hold more than 20%. The V gene lost 5 bases and the J gene lost 8 bases, with 13 bases spanning the gap. Germline V gene data show CDR1 as SGHVS and CDR2 as FQNEAQ. The CDR3 is made up of 13 amino acids. With baseline, cycle 4 day 1, and cycle 7 day 1 as timepoints, blood was sampled. The input for sequencing was CD4+ or CD8+ T cells sorted from blood, taken in a trial of the OX40 agonist ivuxolimab. The receptor comes from an adult with an advanced solid tumor such as melanoma, head and neck, liver or kidney cancer. The rearrangement links TRBV7-8 to TRBJ2-1, with D possibly being TRBD1 or TRBD2 (5 bases each). In DNA form, the CDR3 reads TGTGCCAGCAGCAAGGGACCTTACGATGAGCAGTTCTTC. This encodes CASSKGPYDEQFF.